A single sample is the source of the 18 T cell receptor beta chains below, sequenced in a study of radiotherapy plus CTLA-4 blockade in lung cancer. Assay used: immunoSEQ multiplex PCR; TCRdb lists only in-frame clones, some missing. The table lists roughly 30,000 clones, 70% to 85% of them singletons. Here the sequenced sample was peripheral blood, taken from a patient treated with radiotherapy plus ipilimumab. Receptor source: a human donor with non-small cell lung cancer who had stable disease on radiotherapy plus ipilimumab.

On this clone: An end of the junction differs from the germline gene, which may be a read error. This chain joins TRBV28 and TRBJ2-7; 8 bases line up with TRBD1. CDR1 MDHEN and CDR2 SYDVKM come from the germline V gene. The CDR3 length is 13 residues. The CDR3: CASSLYNRRDRTF. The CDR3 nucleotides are TGTGCCAGCAGTTTGTACAACCGCCGGGACAGGACCTTC.

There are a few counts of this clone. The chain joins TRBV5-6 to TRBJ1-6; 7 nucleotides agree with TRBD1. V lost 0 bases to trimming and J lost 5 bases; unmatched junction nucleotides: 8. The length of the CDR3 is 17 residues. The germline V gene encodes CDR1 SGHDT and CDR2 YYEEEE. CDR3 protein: CASSLERQGWNNSPLHF. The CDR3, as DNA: TGTGCCAGCAGCTTGGAGCGACAGGGATGGAATAATTCACCCCTCCACTTT.

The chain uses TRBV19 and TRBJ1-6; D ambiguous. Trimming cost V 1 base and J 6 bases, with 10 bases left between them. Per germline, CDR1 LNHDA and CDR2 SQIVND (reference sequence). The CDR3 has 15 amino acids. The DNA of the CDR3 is TGTGCCAGTAGTATAGGTCTTCAGCTTAATTCACCCCTCCACTTT. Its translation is CASSIGLQLNSPLHF.

CDR3 region: CATSRLGQSSSYEQYF. The DNA of the CDR3 is TGTGCCACCAGCAGACTTGGACAGTCCAGCTCCTACGAGCAGTACTTC. The chain recombines TRBV15 with TRBJ2-5; a possible D gene is TRBD1 (6 bases). The closer fit of TRBJ2-7 to the DNA end suggests the J call may be wrong. Germline values: CDR1 LNHNV, CDR2 YYDKDF (reference sequence). This CDR3 is 16 amino acids long.

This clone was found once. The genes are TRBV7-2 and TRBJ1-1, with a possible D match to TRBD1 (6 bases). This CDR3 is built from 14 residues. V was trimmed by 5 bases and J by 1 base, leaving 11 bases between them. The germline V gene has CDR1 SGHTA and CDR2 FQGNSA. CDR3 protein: CASSLSDRNTEAFF. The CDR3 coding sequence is TGTGCCAGCAGCCTATCGGACAGGAACACTGAAGCTTTCTTT. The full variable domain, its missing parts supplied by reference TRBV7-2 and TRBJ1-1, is GAGVSQSPSNKVTEKGKDVELRCDPISGHTALYWYRQSLGQGLEFLIYFQGNSAPDKSGLPSDRFSAERTGGSVSTLTIQRTQQEDSAVYLCASSLSDRNTEAFFGQGTRLTVV.

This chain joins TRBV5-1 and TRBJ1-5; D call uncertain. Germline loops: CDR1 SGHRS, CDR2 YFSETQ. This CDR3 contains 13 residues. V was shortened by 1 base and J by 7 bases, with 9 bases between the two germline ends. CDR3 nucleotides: TGCGCCAGCAGCTTGTTAGGGAACCAGCCCCAGCATTTT. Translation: CASSLLGNQPQHF. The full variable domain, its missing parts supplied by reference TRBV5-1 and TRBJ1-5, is KAGVTQTPRYLIKTRGQQVTLSCSPISGHRSVSWYQQTPGQGLQFLFEYFSETQRNKGNFPGRFSGRQFSNSRSEMNVSTLELGDSALYLCASSLLGNQPQHFGDGTRLSIL.

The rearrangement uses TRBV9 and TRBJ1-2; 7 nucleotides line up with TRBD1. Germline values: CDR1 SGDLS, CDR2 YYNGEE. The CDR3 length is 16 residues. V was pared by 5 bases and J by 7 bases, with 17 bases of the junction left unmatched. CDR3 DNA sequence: TGTGCCAGCAGGCGTAGTTTTAGTGGGACAGTCGCTGGCTACACCTTC. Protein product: CASRRSFSGTVAGYTF.

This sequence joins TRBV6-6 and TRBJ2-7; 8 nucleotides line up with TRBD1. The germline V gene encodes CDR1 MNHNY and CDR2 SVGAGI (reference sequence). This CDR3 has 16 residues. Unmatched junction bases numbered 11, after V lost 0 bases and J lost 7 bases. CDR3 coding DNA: TGTGCCAGCAGTTACTCGAGTTGGCAGGGGGCTGGTGAGCAGTACGTC. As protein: CASSYSSWQGAGEQYV.

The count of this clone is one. The CDR3: CASSLGQGRNTEAFF. CDR3 in DNA: TGCGCCAGCAGCTTGGGTCAGGGTCGGAACACTGAAGCTTTCTTT. V usage is TRBV5-1 and J usage is TRBJ1-1; tentative D call: TRBD1 (5 bases). Trimming cost V 0 bases and J 1 base, with 10 bases left between them. Germline loops: CDR1 SGHRS, CDR2 YFSETQ. This CDR3 is built from 15 residues.

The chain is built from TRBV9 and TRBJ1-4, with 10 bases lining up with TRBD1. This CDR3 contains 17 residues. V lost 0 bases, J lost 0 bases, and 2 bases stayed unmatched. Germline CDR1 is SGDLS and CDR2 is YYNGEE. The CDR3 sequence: CASSVGDRGTTNEKLFF. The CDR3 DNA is TGTGCCAGCAGCGTAGGGGACAGGGGCACAACTAATGAAAAACTGTTTTTT.

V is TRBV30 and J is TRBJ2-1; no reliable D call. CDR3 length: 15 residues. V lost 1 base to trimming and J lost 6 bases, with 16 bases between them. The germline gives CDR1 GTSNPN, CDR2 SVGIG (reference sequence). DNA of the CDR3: TGTGCCTGGAGTGCCACTCCACCGAAGAGCAATGAGCAGTTCTTC. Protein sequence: CAWSATPPKSNEQFF.

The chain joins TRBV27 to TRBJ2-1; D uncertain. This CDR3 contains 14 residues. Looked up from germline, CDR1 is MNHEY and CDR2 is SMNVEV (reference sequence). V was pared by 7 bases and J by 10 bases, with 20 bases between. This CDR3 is CASNPIGPRWEQFF. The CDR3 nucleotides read TGTGCCAGCAACCCTATCGGCCCACGGTGGGAGCAGTTCTTC.

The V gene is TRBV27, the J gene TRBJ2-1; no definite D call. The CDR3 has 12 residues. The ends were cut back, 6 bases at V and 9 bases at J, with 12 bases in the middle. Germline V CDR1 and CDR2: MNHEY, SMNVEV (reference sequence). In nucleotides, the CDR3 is TGTGCCAGCAGCCGTACAAGCAGTGAGCAGTTCTTC. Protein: CASSRTSSEQFF.

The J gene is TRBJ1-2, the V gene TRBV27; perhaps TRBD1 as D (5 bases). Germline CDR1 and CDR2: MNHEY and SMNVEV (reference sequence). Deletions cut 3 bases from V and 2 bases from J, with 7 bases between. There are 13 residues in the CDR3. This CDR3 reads CASSFDRNYGYTF. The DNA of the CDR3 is TGTGCCAGCAGTTTCGACAGAAACTATGGCTACACCTTC.

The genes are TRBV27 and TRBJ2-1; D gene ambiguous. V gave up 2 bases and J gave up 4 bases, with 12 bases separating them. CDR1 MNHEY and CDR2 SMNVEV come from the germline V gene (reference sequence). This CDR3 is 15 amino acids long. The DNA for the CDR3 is TGTGCCAGCAGTTTACAGGTCCACCTTTACAATGAGCAGTTCTTC. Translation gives CASSLQVHLYNEQFF.

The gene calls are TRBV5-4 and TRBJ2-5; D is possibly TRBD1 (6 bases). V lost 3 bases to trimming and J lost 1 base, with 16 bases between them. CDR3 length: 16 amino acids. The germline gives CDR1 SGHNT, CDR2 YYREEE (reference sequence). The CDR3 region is CASSSQSGVRQETQYF. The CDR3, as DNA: TGTGCCAGCAGCTCGCAATCAGGGGTCCGCCAAGAGACCCAGTACTTC. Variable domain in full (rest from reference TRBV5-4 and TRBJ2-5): ETGVTQSPTHLIKTRGQQVTLRCSSQSGHNTVSWYQQALGQGPQFIFQYYREEENGRGNFPPRFSGLQFPNYSSELNVNALELDDSALYLCASSSQSGVRQETQYFGPGTRLLVL.

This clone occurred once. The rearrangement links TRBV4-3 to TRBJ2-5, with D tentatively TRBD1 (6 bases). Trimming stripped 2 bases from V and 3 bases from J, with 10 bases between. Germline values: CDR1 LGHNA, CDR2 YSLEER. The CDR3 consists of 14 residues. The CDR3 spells CASSQIQGKETQYF. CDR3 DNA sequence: TGCGCCAGCAGCCAAATACAGGGTAAAGAGACCCAGTACTTC.

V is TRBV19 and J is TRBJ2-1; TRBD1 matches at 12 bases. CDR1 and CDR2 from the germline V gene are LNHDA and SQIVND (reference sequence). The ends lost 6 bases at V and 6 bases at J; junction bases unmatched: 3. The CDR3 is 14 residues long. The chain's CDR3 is CASRGQGAVNEQFF. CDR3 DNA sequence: TGTGCCAGTAGGGGACAGGGGGCCGTCAATGAGCAGTTCTTC.